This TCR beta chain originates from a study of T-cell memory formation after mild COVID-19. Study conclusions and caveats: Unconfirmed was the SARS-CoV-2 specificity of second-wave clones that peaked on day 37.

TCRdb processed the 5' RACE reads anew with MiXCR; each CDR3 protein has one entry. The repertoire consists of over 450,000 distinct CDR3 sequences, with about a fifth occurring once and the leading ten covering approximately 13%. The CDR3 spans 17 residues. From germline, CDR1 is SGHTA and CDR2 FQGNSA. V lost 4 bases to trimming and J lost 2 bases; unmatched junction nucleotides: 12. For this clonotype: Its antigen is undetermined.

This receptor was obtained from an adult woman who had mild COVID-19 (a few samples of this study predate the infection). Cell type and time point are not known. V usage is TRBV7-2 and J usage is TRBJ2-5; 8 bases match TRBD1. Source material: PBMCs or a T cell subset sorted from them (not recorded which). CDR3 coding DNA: TGTGCCAGCAGCTCCCAGGGGGCGCGGGTCCGACAAGAGACCCAGTACTTC. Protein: CASSSQGARVRQETQYF.